This T cell receptor (beta chain) comes out of a study of CD8 T cells in ankylosing spondylitis. Study results and caveats: Typical of ankylosing spondylitis blood, it appeared, was a TCR beta motif of 7 or 8 highly homologous variants.

This clonotype was seen many times. The antigen is unknown. The CDR3 is made up of 15 amino acids. Germline lookup yields CDR1 DFQATT and CDR2 SNEGSKA (reference sequence). Trimming shortened V by 6 bases and J by 2 bases, and 19 bases separated the two germline ends. TCRdb re-analysed the 5' RACE reads in MiXCR, keeping a single row per CDR3 protein. The repertoire consists of about 240,000 distinct CDR3 sequences, with over 8.5% occurring once and the leading ten covering over 6.5%. This chain links TRBV20-1 with TRBJ1-2; no clear D. The material sequenced was blood, either unsorted or a sorted T cell fraction (not recorded which). The receptor was derived from a male donor with ankylosing spondylitis or in good health (not recorded which). DNA of the CDR3: TGCAGTGCCGGTCGTCGGACGTTTGAGAACTATGGCTACACCTTC. It yields the protein CSAGRRTFENYGYTF.